This TCR beta chain was obtained from a study of cytomegalovirus exposure and HLA in healthy donors. Study as a whole: Most genotyped donors, around 78% of about 400, had Caucasian-associated genetic ancestry. Study results and limitations: A link between a missense DCLRE1C variant and TCR beta V- and J-gene trimming emerged from a later analysis. TCR association rates varied by HLA locus in a later analysis, with DRB1 highest and HLA-C lowest. Rare sequences made up most TCRs, while some public TCRs were found in many donors.

In regard to this clone: The target antigen is unknown.

Germline V gives CDR1 SGHNT, CDR2 YYREEE (reference sequence). The CDR3 has 12 amino acids. Germline trimming cut 9 bases from V and 8 bases from J; bases unmatched to any gene: 10. 13 Jbeta primers and 60 Vbeta primers were used for the PCR. The data were produced by immunoSEQ multiplex PCR, yet TCRdb's version contains in-frame clones alone and is incomplete. The sample carries approximately 220,000 clones, 60% to 80% recorded once. The sequence was obtained from a male donor in good health and CMV-seronegative. The chain has TRBV5-4 and TRBJ1-2; 7 nucleotides agree with TRBD1. Sequencing input: PBMCs. CDR3 in DNA: TGTGCCACCACGGAGGGGGCGAGGGGCTACACCTTC. This codes for CATTEGARGYTF.